This entry describes one T cell receptor (beta chain). As yet, its antigen is unknown. The sample is drawn from a study of cytomegalovirus exposure and HLA in healthy donors. Both 60 Vbeta primers and 13 Jbeta primers went into the PCR. Here immunoSEQ multiplex PCR was the method, and the copy in TCRdb shows in-frame clones only, minus some. The sample contains around 110,000 clones, 79% of which appear only once. Study-wide findings and caveats: In an earlier analysis, productive rearrangement rates for most beta V segments clustered near 87% or 30%.

Germline CDR1 SGHAT, CDR2 FQNNGV. The CDR3 contains 14 residues. V was cut by 5 bases and J by 2 bases, with 13 bases left in between. Material: PBMCs. This sequence originates from a young woman in good health and CMV-seropositive. V gene TRBV11-2 combines with J gene TRBJ2-7; weak D call: TRBD2 (5 bases). The CDR3 region is CASSAADGPYEQYF. The CDR3 DNA follows: TGTGCCAGCAGCGCAGCGGACGGACCCTACGAGCAGTACTTC.